This T cell receptor (beta chain) was sequenced for a study of shared clonotypes between healthy human individuals. Findings and limits, study-wide: Unshared clonotypes carried lower generation probabilities than those common to all four donors. Larger estimated richness was generally seen in naive subsets than in memory subsets.

As regards this clone: Its specificity is unknown.

The data were produced by immunoSEQ multiplex PCR, yet TCRdb's version contains in-frame clones alone and is incomplete. The sample has around 690,000 clones; 90% are singletons. This receptor was obtained from a man younger than 30 in good health. Some clones in this sample may be carry-over from other donors' samples. Sequenced material: memory CD8+ T cells from PBMCs. Subset reported: CD45RO+ cells pooled with CCR7-negative TemRA cells.

As DNA, the CDR3 is TGTGCCAGCAAGCATACTCGCTCCTACGAGCAGTACTTC. This translates into CASKHTRSYEQYF. The V and J genes are TRBV27 and TRBJ2-7; D not certain. Germline lookup yields CDR1 MNHEY and CDR2 SMNVEV (reference sequence). V was clipped by 7 bases and J by 0 bases, with 10 bases between them. The CDR3 contains 13 residues.